Detailed here is one TCR beta chain. This clone showed up just once. Its recognized antigen is unknown. Per-base qualities were not stored, and no clone one base away is much larger. The CDR3 numbers 14 residues from cysteine through phenylalanine. The retained sequence is limited to the CDR3, 42 bases, with the frame set at the first base. Per the germline V gene, SGHTA is the CDR1 and FQGTGA is the CDR2. V is clipped by 6 bases and J by 3 bases, and the sequence between their germline boundaries is 13 bases long. In the prospective study, participants were 18 to 89 years old, resided in around 25 geographic areas of the United States, and were enrolled through a virtual design. In the prospective study, participants were assigned to cohorts based on the clinical history participants reported in a screening survey and a study questionnaire. ImmuneRACE Cohort 3 recovered participants were defined by two consecutive negative NP/OP PCR tests, healthcare professional clearance, or symptom resolution. In the prospective study, whole blood, serum and a nasopharyngeal or oropharyngeal swab were collected from each participant by mobile phlebotomists. Participants in the prospective study had the option to provide additional blood draws and questionnaires over a roughly two-month period. Prospective study blood samples were shipped either frozen or at room temperature before DNA extraction.

The immunoSEQ Assay, a bias-controlled multiplex PCR, was used to amplify TCRbeta CDR3 regions from genomic DNA. On the authors' methods: Nucleated cell counts per sample were estimated from amplification of reference gene primers within the assay. Sequence reads were collapsed and filtered to measure the absolute abundance of every unique TCRbeta CDR3 rearrangement. Productive Simpson clonality was computed per sample as the square root of Simpson's diversity index over productive rearrangements. Not all clones reach the TCRdb copy of this immuneACCESS table, which keeps in-frame sequences only. Checked studies attribute under half of the gap to unresolved V genes and leave the rest unexplained. V and J calls and clone size are copied from that table; D and trimming were computed from the DNA. In all, the sample holds 250,000 or so clones, and around 84% of those were seen once. In total, the top ten clones hold about 1.6% of the sample.

The sample originates from a study of blood T cell repertoires in COVID-19 (TCRdb year 2020). Notes on the research overall: The collaborator samples originated in the United States, Italy and Spain and spanned the acute and convalescent phases of COVID-19. The material from the prospective study consisted of cDNA or gDNA derived from T cells, B-cell-depleted T cells, or PBMCs. The dataset comprised deeply sampled blood TCRbeta repertoires from subjects exposed to, actively infected with, or recovered from COVID-19. The repertoires were made available in a free public database intended to serve as a resource for research on the immune response to SARS-CoV-2. The samples were drawn from two sources: the first 160 participants of the ongoing ImmuneRACE study, and 950 to 1,500 subjects contributed by 6 global collaborators. Sample metadata almost always included a de-identified subject ID, COVID-19 status, age in years and sex. HLA class I and class II types, where available, came from metadata supplied by the sample provider rather than from assay-based typing.

Overall study outcomes, separate from this receptor: The amount of clinical and demographic metadata varied by source and participant and was provided uncurated.

The chain uses TRBV7-3 and TRBJ2-3, and perhaps TRBD2 as D gene, on 5 matching bases. Sequenced input: PBMCs or T cells enriched from blood (not recorded which). The clonotype was recovered from a woman between 50 and 59 years old who had recovered from COVID-19. CDR3 region: CASSPGLQTDTQYF. In nucleotide form, the sequence is TGTGCCAGCAGTCCGGGATTACAGACAGATACGCAGTATTTT.